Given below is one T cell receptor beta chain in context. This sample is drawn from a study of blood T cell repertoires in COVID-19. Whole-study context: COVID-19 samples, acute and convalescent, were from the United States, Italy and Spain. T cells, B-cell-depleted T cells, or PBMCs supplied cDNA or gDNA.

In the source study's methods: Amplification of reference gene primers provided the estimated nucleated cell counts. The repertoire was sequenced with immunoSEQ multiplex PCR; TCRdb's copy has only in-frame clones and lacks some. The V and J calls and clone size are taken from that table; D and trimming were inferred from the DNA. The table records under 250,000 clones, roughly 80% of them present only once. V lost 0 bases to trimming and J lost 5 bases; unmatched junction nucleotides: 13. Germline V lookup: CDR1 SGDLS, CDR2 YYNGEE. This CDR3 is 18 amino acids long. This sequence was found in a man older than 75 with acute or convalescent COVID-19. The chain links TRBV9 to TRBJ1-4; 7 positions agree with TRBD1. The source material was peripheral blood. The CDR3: CASSVAFGPAGQNEKLFF. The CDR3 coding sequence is TGTGCCAGCAGCGTAGCTTTCGGTCCCGCGGGACAGAATGAAAAACTGTTTTTT.